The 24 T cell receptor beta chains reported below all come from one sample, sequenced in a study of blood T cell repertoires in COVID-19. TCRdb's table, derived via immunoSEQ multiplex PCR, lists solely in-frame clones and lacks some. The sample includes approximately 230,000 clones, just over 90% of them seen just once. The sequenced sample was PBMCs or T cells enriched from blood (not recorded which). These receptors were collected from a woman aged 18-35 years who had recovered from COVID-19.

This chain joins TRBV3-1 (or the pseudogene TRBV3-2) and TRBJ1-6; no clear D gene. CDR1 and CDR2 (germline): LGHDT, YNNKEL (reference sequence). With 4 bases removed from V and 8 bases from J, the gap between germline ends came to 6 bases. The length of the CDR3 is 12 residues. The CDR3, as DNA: TGTGCCAGCAGCCGATCAGATTCACCCCTCCACTTT. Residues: CASSRSDSPLHF.

This CDR3 is CASSARWGTTNEKLFF. CDR3 in DNA: TGTGCCAGCAGTGCCCGCTGGGGGACTACTAATGAAAAACTGTTTTTT. The chain is built from TRBV2 and TRBJ1-4; D perhaps matches TRBD1 (5 bases). Germline V gives CDR1 SNHLY, CDR2 FYNNEI. The CDR3 is 16 residues long. The V end was cut by 4 bases, the J end by 2 bases, with 14 bases between.

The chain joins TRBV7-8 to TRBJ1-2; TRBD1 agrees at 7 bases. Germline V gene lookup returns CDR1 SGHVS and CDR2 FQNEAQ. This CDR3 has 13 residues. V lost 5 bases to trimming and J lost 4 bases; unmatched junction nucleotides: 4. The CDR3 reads CASSVTGAYGYTF. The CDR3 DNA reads TGTGCCAGCAGCGTCACAGGGGCCTATGGCTACACCTTC. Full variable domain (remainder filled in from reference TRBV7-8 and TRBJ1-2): GAGVSQSPRYKVAKRGQDVALRCDPISGHVSLFWYQQALGQGPEFLTYFQNEAQLDKSGLPSDRFFAERPEGSVSTLKIQRTQQEDSAVYLCASSVTGAYGYTFGSGTRLTVV.

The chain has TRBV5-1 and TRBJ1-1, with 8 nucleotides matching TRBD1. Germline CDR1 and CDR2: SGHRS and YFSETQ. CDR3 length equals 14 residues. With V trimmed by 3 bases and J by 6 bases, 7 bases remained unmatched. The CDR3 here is CASSYDRGTAEAFF. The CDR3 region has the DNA TGCGCCAGCAGCTACGACAGGGGAACTGCTGAAGCTTTCTTT.

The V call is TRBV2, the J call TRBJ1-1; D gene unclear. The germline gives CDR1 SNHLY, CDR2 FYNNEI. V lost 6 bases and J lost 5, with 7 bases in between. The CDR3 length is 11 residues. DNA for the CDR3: TGTGCCAGCAGACAGAGAACTGAAGCTTTCTTT. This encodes CASRQRTEAFF.

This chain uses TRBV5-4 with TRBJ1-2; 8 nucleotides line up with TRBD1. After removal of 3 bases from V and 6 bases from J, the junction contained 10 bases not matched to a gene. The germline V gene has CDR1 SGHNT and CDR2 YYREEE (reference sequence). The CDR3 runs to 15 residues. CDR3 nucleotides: TGTGCCAGCAGCTCTGGAGTTGGGGACAGGAATGGCTACACCTTC. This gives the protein CASSSGVGDRNGYTF.

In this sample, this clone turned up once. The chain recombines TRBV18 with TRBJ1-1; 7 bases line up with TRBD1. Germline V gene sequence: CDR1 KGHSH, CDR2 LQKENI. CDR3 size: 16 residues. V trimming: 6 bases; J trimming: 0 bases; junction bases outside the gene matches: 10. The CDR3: CASSKSPGTVNTEAFF. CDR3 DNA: TGTGCCAGCTCCAAAAGCCCCGGGACAGTGAACACTGAAGCTTTCTTT.

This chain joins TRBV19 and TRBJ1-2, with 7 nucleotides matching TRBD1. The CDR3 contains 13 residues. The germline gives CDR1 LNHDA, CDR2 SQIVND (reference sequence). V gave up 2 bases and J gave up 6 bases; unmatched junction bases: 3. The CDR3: CASSIWQGDGYTF. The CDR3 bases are TGTGCCAGTAGTATATGGCAGGGGGATGGCTACACCTTC.

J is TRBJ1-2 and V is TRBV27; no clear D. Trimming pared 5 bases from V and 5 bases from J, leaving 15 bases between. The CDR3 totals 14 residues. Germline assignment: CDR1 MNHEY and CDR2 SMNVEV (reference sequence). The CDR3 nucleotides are TGTGCCAGCAGTCCCCCAGACACCTTATATGGCTACACCTTC. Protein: CASSPPDTLYGYTF.

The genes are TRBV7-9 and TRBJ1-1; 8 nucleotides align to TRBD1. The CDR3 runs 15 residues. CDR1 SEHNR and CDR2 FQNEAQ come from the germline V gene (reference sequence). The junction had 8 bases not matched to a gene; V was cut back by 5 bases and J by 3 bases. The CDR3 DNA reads TGTGCCAGCAGCCCGTACAGGGGGAAGGACACTGAAGCTTTCTTT. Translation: CASSPYRGKDTEAFF.

The CDR3 nucleotides read TGCGCCAGCAGCTTGGACCCGGGACAGCAAGAGCAGTACTTC. It specifies CASSLDPGQQEQYF. The rearrangement uses TRBV5-1 and TRBJ2-7; 7 nucleotides agree with TRBD1. The trim removed 0 bases at V and 7 bases at J, leaving 7 bases unmatched. Germline loops: CDR1 SGHRS, CDR2 YFSETQ. This CDR3 comprises 14 residues.

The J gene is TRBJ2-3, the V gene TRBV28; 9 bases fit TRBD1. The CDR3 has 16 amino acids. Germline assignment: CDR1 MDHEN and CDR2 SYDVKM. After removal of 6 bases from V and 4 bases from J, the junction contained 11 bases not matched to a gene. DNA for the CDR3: TGTGCCAGCAGCTGGGTGACAGGGGGGATTGCAGATACGCAGTATTTT. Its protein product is CASSWVTGGIADTQYF.

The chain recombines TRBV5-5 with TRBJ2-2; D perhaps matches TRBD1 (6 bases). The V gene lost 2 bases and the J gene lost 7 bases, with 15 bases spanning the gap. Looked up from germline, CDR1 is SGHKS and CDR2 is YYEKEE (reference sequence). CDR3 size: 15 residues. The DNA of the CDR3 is TGTGCCAGCAGCTTATCAGGGTCAGGGGTCGGGGAGCTGTTTTTT. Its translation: CASSLSGSGVGELFF.

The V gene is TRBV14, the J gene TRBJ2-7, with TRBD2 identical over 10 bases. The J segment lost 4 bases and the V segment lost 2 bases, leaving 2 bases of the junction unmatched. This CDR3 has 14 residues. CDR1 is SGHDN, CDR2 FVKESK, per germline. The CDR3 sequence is CASSQLAGDYEQYF. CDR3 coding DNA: TGTGCCAGCAGCCAACTAGCGGGGGATTACGAGCAGTACTTC.

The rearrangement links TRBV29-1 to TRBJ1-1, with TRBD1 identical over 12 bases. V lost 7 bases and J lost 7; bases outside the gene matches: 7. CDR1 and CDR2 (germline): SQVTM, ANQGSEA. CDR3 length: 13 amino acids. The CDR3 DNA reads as TGCAGCGCCGGGGACAGGGGGCTGGGTGAAGCTTTCTTT. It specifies CSAGDRGLGEAFF. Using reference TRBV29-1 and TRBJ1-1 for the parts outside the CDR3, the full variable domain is SAVISQKPSRDICQRGTSLTIQCQVDSQVTMMFWYRQQPGQSLTLIATANQGSEATYESGFVIDKFPISRPNLTFSTLTVSNMSPEDSSIYLCSAGDRGLGEAFFGQGTRLTVV.

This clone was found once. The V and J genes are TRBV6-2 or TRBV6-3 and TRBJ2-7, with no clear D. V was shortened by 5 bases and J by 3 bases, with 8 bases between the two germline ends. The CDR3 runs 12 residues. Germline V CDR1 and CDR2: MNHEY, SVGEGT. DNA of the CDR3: TGTGCCAGCAGTCCGCGTAGCTACGAGCAGTACTTC. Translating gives CASSPRSYEQYF.

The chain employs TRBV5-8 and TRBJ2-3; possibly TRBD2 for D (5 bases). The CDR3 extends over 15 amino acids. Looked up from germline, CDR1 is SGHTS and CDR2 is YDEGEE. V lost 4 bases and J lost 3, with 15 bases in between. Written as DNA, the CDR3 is TGTGCCAGCAGCAACCGACCGACTACGACAGATACGCAGTATTTT. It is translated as CASSNRPTTTDTQYF.

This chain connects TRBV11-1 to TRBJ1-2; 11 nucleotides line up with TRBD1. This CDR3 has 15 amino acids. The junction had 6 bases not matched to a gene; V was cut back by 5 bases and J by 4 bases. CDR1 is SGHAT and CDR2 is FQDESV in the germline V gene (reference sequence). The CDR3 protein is CASSLGQGAVYGYTF. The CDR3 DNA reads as TGTGCCAGCAGCCTCGGACAGGGGGCCGTCTATGGCTACACCTTC.

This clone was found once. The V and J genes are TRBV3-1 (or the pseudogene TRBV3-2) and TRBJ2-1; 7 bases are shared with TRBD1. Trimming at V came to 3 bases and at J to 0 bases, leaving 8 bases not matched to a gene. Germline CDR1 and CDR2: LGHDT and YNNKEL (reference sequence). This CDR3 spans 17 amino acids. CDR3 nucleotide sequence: TGTGCCAGCAGCCAGCTATTTGGACAGGACTCCTACAATGAGCAGTTCTTC. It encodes CASSQLFGQDSYNEQFF.

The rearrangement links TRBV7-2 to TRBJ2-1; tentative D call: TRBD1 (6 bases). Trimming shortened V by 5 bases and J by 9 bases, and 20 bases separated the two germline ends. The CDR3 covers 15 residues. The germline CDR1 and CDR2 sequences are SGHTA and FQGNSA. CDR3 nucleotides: TGTGCCAGCAGCCTTGCCGGGACACACCGTTCTGAGCAGTTCTTC. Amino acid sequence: CASSLAGTHRSEQFF.

CDR3 DNA sequence: TGCGCCAGCAGCCTAAGACTAGCTGGCTCCTACAATGAGCAGTTCTTC. It yields the protein CASSLRLAGSYNEQFF. The chain has TRBV4-1 and TRBJ2-1; 7 bases align to TRBD2. The CDR3 is 16 residues long. The ends lost 4 bases at V and 0 bases at J; junction bases unmatched: 6. Germline V CDR1 and CDR2: MGHRA, YSYEKL.

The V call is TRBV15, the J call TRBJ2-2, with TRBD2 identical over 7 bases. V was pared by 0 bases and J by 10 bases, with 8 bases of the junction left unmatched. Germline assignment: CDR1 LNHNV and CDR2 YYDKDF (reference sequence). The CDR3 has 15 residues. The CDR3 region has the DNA TGTGCCACCAGCAGAGATCGTGCGGGAGTGGAGGAGCTGTTTTTT. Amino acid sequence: CATSRDRAGVEELFF.

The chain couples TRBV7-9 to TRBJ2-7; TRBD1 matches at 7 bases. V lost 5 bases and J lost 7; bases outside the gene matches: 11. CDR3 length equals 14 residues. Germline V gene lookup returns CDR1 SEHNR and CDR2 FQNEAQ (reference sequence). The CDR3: CASSLGTAPGEQYF. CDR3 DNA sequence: TGTGCCAGCAGCCTTGGGACAGCCCCTGGAGAGCAGTACTTC.

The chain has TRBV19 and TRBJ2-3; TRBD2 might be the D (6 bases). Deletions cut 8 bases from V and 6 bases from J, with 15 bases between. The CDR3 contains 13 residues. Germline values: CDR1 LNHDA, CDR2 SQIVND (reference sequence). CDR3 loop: CASQGGVSDTQYF. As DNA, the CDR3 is TGTGCCAGTCAGGGCGGGGTCTCCGATACGCAGTATTTT. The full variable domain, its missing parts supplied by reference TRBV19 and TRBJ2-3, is DGGITQSPKYLFRKEGQNVTLSCEQNLNHDAMYWYRQDPGQGLRLIYYSQIVNDFQKGDIAEGYSVSREKKESFPLTVTSAQKNPTAFYLCASQGGVSDTQYFGPGTRLTVL.